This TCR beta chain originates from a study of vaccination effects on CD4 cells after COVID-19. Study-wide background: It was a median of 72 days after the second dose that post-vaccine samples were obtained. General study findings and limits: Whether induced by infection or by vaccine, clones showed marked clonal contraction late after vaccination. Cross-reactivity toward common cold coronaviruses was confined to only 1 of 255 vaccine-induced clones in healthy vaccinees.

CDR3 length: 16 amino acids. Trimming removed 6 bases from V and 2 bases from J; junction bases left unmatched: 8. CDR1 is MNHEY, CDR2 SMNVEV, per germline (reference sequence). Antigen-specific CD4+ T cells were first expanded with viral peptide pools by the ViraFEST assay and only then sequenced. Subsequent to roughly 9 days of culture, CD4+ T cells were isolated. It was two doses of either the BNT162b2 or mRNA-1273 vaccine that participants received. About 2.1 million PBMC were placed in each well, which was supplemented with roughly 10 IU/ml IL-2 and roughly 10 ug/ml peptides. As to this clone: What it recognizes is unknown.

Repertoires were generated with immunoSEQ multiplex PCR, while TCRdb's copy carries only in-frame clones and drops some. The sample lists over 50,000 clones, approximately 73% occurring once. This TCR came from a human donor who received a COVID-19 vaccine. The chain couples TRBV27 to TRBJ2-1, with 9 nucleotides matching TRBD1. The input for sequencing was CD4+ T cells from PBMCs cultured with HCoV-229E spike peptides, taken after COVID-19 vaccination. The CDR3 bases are TGTGCCAGCAGCTCCCTGACAGGGGGTACCTACAATGAGCAGTTCTTC. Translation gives CASSSLTGGTYNEQFF.